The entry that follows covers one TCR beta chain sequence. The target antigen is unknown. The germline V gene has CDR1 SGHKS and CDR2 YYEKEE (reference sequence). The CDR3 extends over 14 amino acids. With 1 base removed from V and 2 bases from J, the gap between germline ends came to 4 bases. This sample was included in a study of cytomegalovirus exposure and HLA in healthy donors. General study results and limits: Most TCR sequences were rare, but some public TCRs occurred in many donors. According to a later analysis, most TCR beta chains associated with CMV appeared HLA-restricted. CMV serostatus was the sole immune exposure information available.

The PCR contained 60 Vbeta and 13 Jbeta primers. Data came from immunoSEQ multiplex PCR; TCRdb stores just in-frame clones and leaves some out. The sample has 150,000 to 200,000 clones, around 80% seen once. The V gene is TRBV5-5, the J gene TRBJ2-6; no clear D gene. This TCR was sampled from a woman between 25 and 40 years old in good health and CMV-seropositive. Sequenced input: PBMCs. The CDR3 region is CASSLRAGANVLTF. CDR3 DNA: TGTGCCAGCAGCTTGCGCGCTGGGGCCAACGTCCTGACTTTC.